This record concerns one T cell receptor beta chain sequence. Its antigen is still unknown. No much larger clone is present one base from it, and per-base qualities are unavailable. The immunoSEQ assay at survey resolution was applied to genomic DNA for sequencing of TCRbeta rearrangements. The study's own analysis went as follows. In the TCR sequencing data, the lowest productive clonotype frequency that could be detected was 2.59 x 10-5. Only productive TCRbeta rearrangements, defined as complete and in-frame sequences, were included in the analyses. The clonality of each sample was calculated as Simpson clonality in the immunoSEQ Analyzer version 3.0. Clones were categorized by frequency as very rare, small, medium, large (1-20%) or hyperexpanded (>20%). Generation probabilities were estimated with OLGA 1.2.3, V-gene circos plots were generated with VDJtools, specificities were searched for in VDJdb, and CDR3 motifs were identified with GLIPH. Held by TCRdb, this immuneACCESS table contains in-frame sequences only and omits some clones. Under half of the omission traces to an unresolved V gene where checked; the cause of the rest is unknown. The DNA gave D and trimming, while V, J and clone size come from that table. The sample includes 31,000 or so clones, with 65% to 80% observed a single time. The ten largest clones take up roughly 2% of the sample.

This record belongs to a study of STAT5B mutations in CD4+ large granular lymphocyte leukemia (dated by TCRdb to between 2020 and 2023). The study in broad terms: Among the healthy controls, the CDR3 'QG' motif was associated with a particular HLA allele. The study compared the TCRbeta repertoires of patients with CD4+ T-cell large granular lymphocyte leukemia against the TCRbeta repertoires of healthy blood donors. The purity of purified fractions was confirmed by flow cytometry on FACSCanto II or FACSVerse to exceed 95% among lymphocytes. The investigation overall reported the following: Each patient's main leukemic clonotypes were private, but 25% of these clonotypes showed up at low frequency in the non-leukemic repertoires of other patients. The data were not HLA-matched, and the relatively small sample size could explain the higher clonality seen in CD4+ compared with CD8+ T-LGLL. Greater clonality appeared to be present in CD4-sorted patient repertoires than in healthy CD4+ repertoires, and the difference was retained after the putative leukemic clones were removed.

Healthy controls were around 38 blood donors whose buffy coats came from the Finnish Red Cross blood service. All TCR-sequenced material derived from peripheral blood: patient blood samples and healthy donor buffy coats. Peripheral blood mononuclear cells were isolated by Ficoll-Hypaque gradient centrifugation. CD4+ cells were purified magnetically from the buffy coats of healthy controls. Genomic DNA was extracted with the Gentra Puregene Cell and Tissue kit and quantified on a Qubit 2.0 fluorometer. Sequenced input: CD4+ T cells from blood buffy coats. The receptor was derived from a human donor in good health.

The CDR3 protein is CASRSADRDTDTQYF. The DNA is as follows: TGCGCCAGCAGGAGTGCCGACAGGGACACAGATACGCAGTATTTT. The V gene is TRBV5-1 and the J gene is TRBJ2-3; 7 bases in the middle match TRBD1. V trim: 5 bases; J trim: 2 bases; unmatched bases: 8. From cysteine to phenylalanine, the CDR3 is 15 amino acids long. Just the 45-base CDR3 DNA is kept, in frame starting at base 1. CDR1 is given as SGHRS and CDR2 as YFSETQ, both from the germline V gene.